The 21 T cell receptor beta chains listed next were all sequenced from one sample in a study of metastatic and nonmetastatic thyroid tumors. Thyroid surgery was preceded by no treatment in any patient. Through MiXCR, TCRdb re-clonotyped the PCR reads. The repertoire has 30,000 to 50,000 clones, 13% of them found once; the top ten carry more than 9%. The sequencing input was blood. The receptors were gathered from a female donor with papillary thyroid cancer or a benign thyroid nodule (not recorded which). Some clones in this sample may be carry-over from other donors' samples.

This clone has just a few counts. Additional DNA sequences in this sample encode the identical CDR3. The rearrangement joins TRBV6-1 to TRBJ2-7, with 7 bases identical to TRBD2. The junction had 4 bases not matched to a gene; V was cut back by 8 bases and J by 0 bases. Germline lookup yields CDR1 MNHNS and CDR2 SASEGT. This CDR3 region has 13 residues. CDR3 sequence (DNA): TGTGCCAGCTCGAGGACTAGCTCCTACGAGCAGTACTTC. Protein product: CASSRTSSYEQYF.

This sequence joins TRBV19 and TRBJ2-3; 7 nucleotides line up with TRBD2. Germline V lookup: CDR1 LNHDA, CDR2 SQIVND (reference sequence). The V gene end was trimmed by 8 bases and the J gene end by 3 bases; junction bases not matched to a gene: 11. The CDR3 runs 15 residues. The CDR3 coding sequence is TGTGCCAGTCACGGACTAGAGGGTGAAACAGATACGCAGTATTTT. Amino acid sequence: CASHGLEGETDTQYF.

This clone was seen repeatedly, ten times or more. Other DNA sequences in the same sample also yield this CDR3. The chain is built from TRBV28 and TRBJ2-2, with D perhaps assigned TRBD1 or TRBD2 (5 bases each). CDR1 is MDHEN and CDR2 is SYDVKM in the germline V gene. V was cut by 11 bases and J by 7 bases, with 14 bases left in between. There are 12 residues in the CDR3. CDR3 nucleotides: TGTGCCGTCTGGGGGTATGACGGGGAGCTGTTTTTT. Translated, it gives CAVWGYDGELFF. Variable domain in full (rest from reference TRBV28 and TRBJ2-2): DVKVTQSSRYLVKRTGEKVFLECVQDMDHENMFWYRQDPGLGLRLIYFSYDVKMKEKGDIPEGYSVSREKKERFSLILESASTNQTSMYLCAVWGYDGELFFGEGSRLTVL.

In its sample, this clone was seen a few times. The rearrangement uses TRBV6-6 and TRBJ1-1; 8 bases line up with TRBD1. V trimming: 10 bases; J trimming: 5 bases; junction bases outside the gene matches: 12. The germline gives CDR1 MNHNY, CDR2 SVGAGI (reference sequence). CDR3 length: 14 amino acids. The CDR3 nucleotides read TGTGCCATTAGTTACCAGGGGGCGCTTACTGAAGCTTTCTTT. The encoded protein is CAISYQGALTEAFF.

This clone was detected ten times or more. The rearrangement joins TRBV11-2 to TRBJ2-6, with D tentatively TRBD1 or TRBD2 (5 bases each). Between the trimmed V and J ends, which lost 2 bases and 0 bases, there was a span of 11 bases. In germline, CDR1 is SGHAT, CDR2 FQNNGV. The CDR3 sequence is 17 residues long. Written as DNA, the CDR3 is TGTGCCAGCAGCTTAAGAGGGGTCGACTCTGGGGCCAACGTCCTGACTTTC. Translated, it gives CASSLRGVDSGANVLTF.

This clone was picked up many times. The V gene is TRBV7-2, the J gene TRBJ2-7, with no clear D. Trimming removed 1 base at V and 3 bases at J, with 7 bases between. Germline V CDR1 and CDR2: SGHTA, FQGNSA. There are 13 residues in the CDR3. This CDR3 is CASSLDQLYEQYF. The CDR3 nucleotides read TGTGCCAGCAGCTTAGACCAGCTCTACGAGCAGTACTTC.

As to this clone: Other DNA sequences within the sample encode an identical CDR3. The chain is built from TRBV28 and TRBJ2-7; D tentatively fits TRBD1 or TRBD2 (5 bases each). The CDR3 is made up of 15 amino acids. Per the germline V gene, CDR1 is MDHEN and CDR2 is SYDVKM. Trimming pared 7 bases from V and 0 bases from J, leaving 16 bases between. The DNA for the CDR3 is TGTGCCAGCATTACAGGTGGCACTAGCTCCTACGAGCAGTACTTC. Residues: CASITGGTSSYEQYF.

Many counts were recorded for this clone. CDR3 region: CASSLVGGSNQPQHF. CDR3 nucleotides: TGTGCCAGCAGCTTAGTAGGGGGTAGCAATCAGCCCCAGCATTTT. The chain uses TRBV7-8 and TRBJ1-5, with D tentatively TRBD1 (6 bases). The germline V and J ends were trimmed by 1 base and 0 bases, with 7 bases remaining between them. The CDR3 length is 15 residues. Per germline, CDR1 SGHVS and CDR2 FQNEAQ. Variable domain in full (rest from reference TRBV7-8 and TRBJ1-5): GAGVSQSPRYKVAKRGQDVALRCDPISGHVSLFWYQQALGQGPEFLTYFQNEAQLDKSGLPSDRFFAERPEGSVSTLKIQRTQQEDSAVYLCASSLVGGSNQPQHFGDGTRLSIL.

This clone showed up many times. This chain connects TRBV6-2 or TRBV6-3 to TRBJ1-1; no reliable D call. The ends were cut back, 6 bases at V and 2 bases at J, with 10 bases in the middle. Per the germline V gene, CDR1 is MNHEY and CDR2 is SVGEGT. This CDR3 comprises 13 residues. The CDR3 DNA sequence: TGTGCCAGCAGCCAACTTCGAAACACTGAAGCTTTCTTT. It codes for CASSQLRNTEAFF.

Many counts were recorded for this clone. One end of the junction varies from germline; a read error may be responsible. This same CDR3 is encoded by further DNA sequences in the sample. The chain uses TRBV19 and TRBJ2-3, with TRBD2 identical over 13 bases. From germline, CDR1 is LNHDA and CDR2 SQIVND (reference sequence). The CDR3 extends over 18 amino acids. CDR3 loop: CASSTGGLAGITTDTQYF. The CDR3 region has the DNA TGTGCCAGTAGTACCGGGGGACTAGCGGGAATAACCACAGATACGCAATATTTT.

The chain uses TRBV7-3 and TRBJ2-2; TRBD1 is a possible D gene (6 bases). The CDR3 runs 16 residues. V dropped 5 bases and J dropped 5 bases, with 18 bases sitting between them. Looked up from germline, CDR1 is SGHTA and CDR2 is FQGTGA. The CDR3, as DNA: TGTGCCAGCAGCCAACGACCCCCACAGGGAACCGGGGAGCTGTTTTTT. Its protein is CASSQRPPQGTGELFF.

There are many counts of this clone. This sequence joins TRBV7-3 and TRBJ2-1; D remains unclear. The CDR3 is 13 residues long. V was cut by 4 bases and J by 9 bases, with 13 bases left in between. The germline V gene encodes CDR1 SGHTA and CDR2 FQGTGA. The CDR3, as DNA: TGTGCCAGCAGCTGGCGGAAGGGCGGTGAGCAGTTCTTC. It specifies CASSWRKGGEQFF.

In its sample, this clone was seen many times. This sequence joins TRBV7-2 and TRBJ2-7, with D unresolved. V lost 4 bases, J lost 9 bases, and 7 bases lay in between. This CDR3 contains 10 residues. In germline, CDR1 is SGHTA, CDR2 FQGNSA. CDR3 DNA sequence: TGTGCCAGCAGCTGCGCCGGGCAGTACTTC. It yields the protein CASSCAGQYF.

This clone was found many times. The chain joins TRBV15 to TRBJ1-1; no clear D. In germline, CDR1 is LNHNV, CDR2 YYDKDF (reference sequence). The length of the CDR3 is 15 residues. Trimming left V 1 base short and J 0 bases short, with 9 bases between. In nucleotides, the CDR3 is TGTGCCACCAGCAGAGGGAGAGCCATGAACACTGAAGCTTTCTTT. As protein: CATSRGRAMNTEAFF.

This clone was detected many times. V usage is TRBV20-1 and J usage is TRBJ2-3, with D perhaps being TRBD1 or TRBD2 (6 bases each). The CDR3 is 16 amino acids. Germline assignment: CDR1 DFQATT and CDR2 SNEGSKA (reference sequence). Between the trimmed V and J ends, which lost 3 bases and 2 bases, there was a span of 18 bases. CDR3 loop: CSARVPAAGHTDTQYF. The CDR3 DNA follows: TGCAGTGCTAGGGTCCCGGCGGCGGGACACACAGATACGCAGTATTTT.

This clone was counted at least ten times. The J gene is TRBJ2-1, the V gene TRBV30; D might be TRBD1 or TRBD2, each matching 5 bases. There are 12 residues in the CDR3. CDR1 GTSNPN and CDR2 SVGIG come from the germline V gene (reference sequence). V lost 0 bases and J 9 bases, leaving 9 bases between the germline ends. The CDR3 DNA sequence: TGTGCCTGGAGTGTCCAAGGGACTGAGCAGTTCTTC. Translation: CAWSVQGTEQFF.

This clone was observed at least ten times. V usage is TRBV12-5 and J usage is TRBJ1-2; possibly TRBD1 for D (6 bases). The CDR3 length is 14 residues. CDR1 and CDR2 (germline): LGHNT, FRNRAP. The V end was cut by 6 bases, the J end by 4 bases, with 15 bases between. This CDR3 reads CASGRTEEFYGYTF. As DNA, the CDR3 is TGTGCTAGTGGCCGGACAGAGGAATTCTATGGCTACACCTTC.

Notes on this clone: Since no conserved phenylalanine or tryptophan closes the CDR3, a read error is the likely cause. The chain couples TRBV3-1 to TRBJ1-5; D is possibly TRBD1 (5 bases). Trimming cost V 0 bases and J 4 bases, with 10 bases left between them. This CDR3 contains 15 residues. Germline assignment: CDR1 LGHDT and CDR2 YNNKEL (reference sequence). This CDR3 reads CASSQDPGGNQPQHL. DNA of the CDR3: TGTGCCAGCAGCCAAGACCCGGGGGGGAATCAGCCCCAGCATCTT.

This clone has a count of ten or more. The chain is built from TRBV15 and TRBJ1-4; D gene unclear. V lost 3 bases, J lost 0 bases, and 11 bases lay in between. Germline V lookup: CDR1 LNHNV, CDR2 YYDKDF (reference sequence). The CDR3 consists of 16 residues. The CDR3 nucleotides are TGTGCCACCAGCAGGGGGTCCTCCCCAACTAATGAAAAACTGTTTTTT. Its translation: CATSRGSSPTNEKLFF.

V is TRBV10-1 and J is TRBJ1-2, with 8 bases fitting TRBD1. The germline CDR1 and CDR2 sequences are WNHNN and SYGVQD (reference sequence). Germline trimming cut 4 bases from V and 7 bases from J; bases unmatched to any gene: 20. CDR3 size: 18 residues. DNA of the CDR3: TGCGCCAGCAGTGGGCCGAGCACAGGGGGTTACGAGGGTGGTGGCTACACCTTC. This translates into CASSGPSTGGYEGGGYTF.

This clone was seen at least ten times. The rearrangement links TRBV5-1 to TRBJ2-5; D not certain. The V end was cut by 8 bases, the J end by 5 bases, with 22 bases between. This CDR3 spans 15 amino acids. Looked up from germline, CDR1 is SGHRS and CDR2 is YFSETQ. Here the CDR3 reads CARNLQWVVEETQYF. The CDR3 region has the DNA TGCGCCAGAAACCTACAGTGGGTCGTGGAGGAGACCCAGTACTTC.